This record covers a single TCR beta chain. V was trimmed by 1 base and J by 6 bases, leaving 12 bases between them. Germline CDR1 is LNHNV and CDR2 is YYDKDF (reference sequence). The CDR3 loop spans 15 amino acids. This sample is drawn from a study of blood T cell repertoires in COVID-19. Study-level background: Donors in the United States, Italy and Spain gave samples during acute or convalescent COVID-19. PBMCs, B-cell-depleted T cells, or T cells provided the cDNA or gDNA that made up the material.

Sequenced by immunoSEQ multiplex PCR; TCRdb stores in-frame clones only, minus some. The repertoire holds 150,000 to 200,000 clones, with more than 85% as singletons. The TCR comes from a man aged 70 or older with active or convalescent COVID-19. Sequencing was done on a sample of peripheral blood. The gene calls are TRBV15 and TRBJ2-2; D perhaps matches TRBD2 (6 bases). The CDR3 region has the DNA TGTGCCACCAGCAGAGGGCGTCCGGGGGCCGGGGAGCTGTTTTTT. This gives the protein CATSRGRPGAGELFF.